Listed here are 20 T cell receptor beta chains from one sample, sequenced in a study of brain T cells in children with intractable seizures. Assay used: immunoSEQ multiplex PCR; TCRdb lists only in-frame clones, some missing. Counted here are hundreds of thousands of clones, about 93% occurring once; the ten biggest clones make up about 5.8%. As for time point: blood from clinic visit 5 months post-surgery; TSC patient then seizure free. The source was peripheral blood, collected about 5 months after surgery. Receptors originate from a boy in the first two years of life with tuberous sclerosis and intractable seizures.

The chain employs TRBV2 and TRBJ2-7; 8 positions match TRBD2. Losses at the gene ends were 5 bases for V and 4 bases for J; bases not matched to a gene: 7. CDR1 is SNHLY and CDR2 is FYNNEI in the germline V gene. CDR3 length equals 14 residues. In DNA, the CDR3 is TGTGCCAGCAGTAGTAGCGGGGTGAGTTACGAGCAGTACTTC. As protein: CASSSSGVSYEQYF.

This clone was seen more than once but under ten times. The genes are TRBV20-1 and TRBJ1-1, with unresolved D. Trimming took 3 bases from V and 1 from J, leaving 6 bases between them. Germline V gene sequence: CDR1 DFQATT, CDR2 SNEGSKA (reference sequence). This CDR3 is built from 12 residues. The CDR3 here is CSASMGNTEAFF. The CDR3 DNA reads as TGCAGTGCTAGTATGGGGAACACTGAAGCTTTCTTT.

This sequence joins TRBV30 and TRBJ2-7; 10 bases align to TRBD1. CDR1 is GTSNPN, CDR2 SVGIG, per germline (reference sequence). Trimming took 1 base from V and 3 from J; bases not matched to a gene: 12. The CDR3 extends over 17 amino acids. CDR3: CAWSGQSGTGVFYEQYF. CDR3 nucleotides: TGTGCCTGGAGTGGCCAATCCGGGACAGGGGTGTTCTACGAGCAGTACTTC.

In regard to this clone: This CDR3 is also generated by other DNA sequences in the sample. This chain uses TRBV4-2 with TRBJ1-1; D is unresolved. V shed 0 bases and J shed 1 base, with 6 bases lying between them. Germline lookup yields CDR1 LGHNA and CDR2 YNFKEQ. The CDR3 runs to 14 residues. CDR3 nucleotide sequence: TGTGCCAGCAGCCAAGATTTAGGGAACACTGAAGCTTTCTTT. The encoded protein is CASSQDLGNTEAFF.

In this sample, this clone turned up once. The chain uses TRBV20-1 and TRBJ1-1, with D possibly TRBD1 on 5 matching bases. This CDR3 contains 12 residues. From germline, CDR1 is DFQATT and CDR2 SNEGSKA (reference sequence). The ends were cut back, 3 bases at V and 7 bases at J, with 12 bases in the middle. CDR3 in amino acids: CSASGTGDEAFF. In DNA, the CDR3 is TGCAGTGCTAGTGGGACGGGTGATGAAGCTTTCTTT.

V and J are TRBV10-2 and TRBJ2-5; 10 bases align to TRBD2. The CDR3 loop spans 14 amino acids. Trimming removed 6 bases from V and 6 bases from J; junction bases left unmatched: 7. Germline CDR1 WSHSY, CDR2 SAAADI. The CDR3 sequence: CASRPGLAEKTQYF. DNA of the CDR3: TGCGCCAGCAGGCCCGGACTAGCGGAAAAGACCCAGTACTTC.

The V call is TRBV19, the J call TRBJ2-1; possibly TRBD2 for D (6 bases). Germline V lookup: CDR1 LNHDA, CDR2 SQIVND (reference sequence). The CDR3 is made up of 15 amino acids. V was cut by 6 bases and J by 2 bases, with 14 bases left in between. As DNA, the CDR3 is TGTGCCAGTAGGGAAGCGGGTACGACCTACAATGAGCAGTTCTTC. It encodes CASREAGTTYNEQFF.

The J gene is TRBJ2-3, the V gene TRBV25-1, with TRBD2 matching over 10 bases. This CDR3 is 15 amino acids long. Germline trimming cut 3 bases from V and 0 bases from J; bases unmatched to any gene: 0. Germline V gene lookup returns CDR1 MGHDK and CDR2 SYGVNS. CDR3 coding DNA: TGTGCCAGCAGTGATAGCGGGGGGAGCACAGATACGCAGTATTTT. The encoded protein is CASSDSGGSTDTQYF.

The genes are TRBV19 and TRBJ2-5, with 9 positions matching TRBD1. Per germline, CDR1 LNHDA and CDR2 SQIVND (reference sequence). This CDR3 is 13 amino acids long. With V trimmed by 5 bases and J by 6 bases, 4 bases remained unmatched. CDR3 loop: CASSYGQGKTQYF. Here the CDR3 DNA reads TGTGCCAGTAGTTATGGACAGGGGAAGACCCAGTACTTC.

This clone was observed once. J is TRBJ1-3 and V is TRBV29-1; maybe TRBD1 (5 bases). V gave up 6 bases and J gave up 0 bases, with 12 bases separating them. CDR3 length: 14 amino acids. The germline CDR1 and CDR2 sequences are SQVTM and ANQGSEA. CDR3 sequence reads: CSVKDTLSGNTIYF. CDR3 coding DNA: TGCAGCGTGAAGGACACACTCTCTGGAAACACCATATATTTT.

This sequence joins TRBV7-2 and TRBJ2-7, with 14 positions matching TRBD2. Trimming removed 5 bases from V and 6 bases from J; junction bases left unmatched: 18. This CDR3 is built from 19 residues. CDR1 SGHTA and CDR2 FQGNSA come from the germline V gene. In DNA, the CDR3 is TGTGCCAGCAGCCCCGCGACTAGCGGGAGGGCCCGAGGCCATAGCGAGCAGTACTTC. Translating it yields CASSPATSGRARGHSEQYF.

This clone was seen just once. The rearrangement joins TRBV2 to TRBJ1-2; perhaps TRBD1 as D (6 bases). Trimming took 10 bases from V and 6 from J, leaving 12 bases between them. CDR3 size: 11 residues. Germline CDR1 SNHLY, CDR2 FYNNEI. The CDR3: CATRTVDGYTF. In DNA, the CDR3 is TGTGCCACAAGGACAGTAGATGGCTACACCTTC.

The chain recombines TRBV6-6 with TRBJ1-4; no definite D call. Germline V gives CDR1 MNHNY, CDR2 SVGAGI (reference sequence). The CDR3 loop spans 14 amino acids. Trimming shortened V by 2 bases and J by 8 bases, and 12 bases separated the two germline ends. The CDR3 loop reads CASSYEPQREKLFF. CDR3 DNA: TGTGCCAGCAGTTACGAACCCCAAAGGGAAAAACTGTTTTTT.

The genes are TRBV19 and TRBJ2-1; D perhaps matches TRBD1 (6 bases). This CDR3 comprises 13 residues. V dropped 3 bases and J dropped 7 bases, with 10 bases sitting between them. Germline lookup yields CDR1 LNHDA and CDR2 SQIVND (reference sequence). The CDR3 DNA reads as TGTGCCAGTAGTATGATCAGGGGTAATGAGCAGTTCTTC. Translation: CASSMIRGNEQFF.

The V and J genes are TRBV11-2 and TRBJ1-3; D not certain. This CDR3 is 14 amino acids long. Trimming took 6 bases from V and 2 from J, leaving 11 bases between them. Germline CDR1 SGHAT, CDR2 FQNNGV. The CDR3 region is CASRSLTTGNTIYF. Here the CDR3 DNA reads TGTGCCAGCAGATCCCTAACGACTGGAAACACCATATATTTT.

This sequence joins TRBV5-1 and TRBJ1-2; D unclear. The CDR3 covers 14 residues. CDR1 is SGHRS, CDR2 YFSETQ, per germline. The V end was cut by 4 bases, the J end by 3 bases, with 13 bases between. The CDR3 loop is CASSRPDTYYGYTF. The CDR3 DNA sequence: TGCGCCAGCAGCCGCCCCGACACATACTATGGCTACACCTTC.

This clone was found once. CDR3 bases: TGTGCCAGCAGCTTCAGGGGGCAAGGCTCCTACGAGCAGTACTTC. Protein product: CASSFRGQGSYEQYF. The V call is TRBV7-6, the J call TRBJ2-7; 8 bases are a match to TRBD1. V gave up 3 bases and J gave up 0 bases; unmatched junction bases: 4. The CDR3 consists of 15 residues. Per the germline V gene, CDR1 is SGHVS and CDR2 is FNYEAQ.

This chain uses TRBV7-2 with TRBJ1-5, with 9 bases identical to TRBD1. The ends lost 5 bases at V and 6 bases at J; junction bases unmatched: 8. Germline V gene data show CDR1 as SGHTA and CDR2 as FQGNSA. The CDR3 consists of 15 residues. The CDR3: CASSLKTGGGQPQHF. CDR3 coding DNA: TGTGCCAGCAGCCTGAAGACAGGGGGAGGTCAGCCCCAGCATTTT.

The V gene is TRBV2, the J gene TRBJ1-5; no definite D call. Germline values: CDR1 SNHLY, CDR2 FYNNEI. The length of the CDR3 is 13 residues. V dropped 8 bases and J dropped 7 bases, with 15 bases sitting between them. The DNA of the CDR3 is TGTGCCAGCTCCATTGGGGAAGCCCAGCCCCAGCATTTT. Its protein product is CASSIGEAQPQHF.

This sequence joins TRBV14 and TRBJ2-2; 9 bases are a match to TRBD1. CDR3 length: 16 amino acids. The germline gives CDR1 SGHDN, CDR2 FVKESK. The V segment lost 3 bases and the J segment 2 bases; nucleotides outside the gene matches: 4. As DNA, the CDR3 is TGTGCCAGCAGCCAGGTTACAGGGGGCAACACCGGGGAGCTGTTTTTT. Amino acid sequence: CASSQVTGGNTGELFF.